Below, 20 T cell receptor beta chains from the same sample are listed, as sequenced in a study of regulatory T cells in long-lasting Graves disease. The time point was: persistent/refractory GD, antithyroid drugs over 5 years with positive TRAb. Following extraction of RNA from PBMCs, that RNA was used to make the TCR library. In building TCR beta libraries, iRepertoire HTBI primers were used together with Arm-PCR of CDR3 regions. TCRdb redid the calling of the multiplex PCR reads with MiXCR, one entry per CDR3 protein. The data contain some 450,000 distinct CDR3 sequences, around 20% of them seen just once; the ten biggest clones take up roughly 28%. The material was peripheral blood mononuclear cells (PBMCs), obtained when the disease was refractory, from a patient treated with antithyroid drugs. These receptors originate from a female donor with Graves disease.

This clonotype turned up a few times. This CDR3 reads CASSEPGISTQYF. The CDR3 bases are TGTGCCAGCAGTGAACCCGGGATCTCGACCCAGTACTTC. The chain employs TRBV25-1 and TRBJ2-5; D is possibly TRBD2 (5 bases). V lost 2 bases and J 7 bases, leaving 11 bases between the germline ends. This CDR3 has 13 amino acids. Germline CDR1 MGHDK, CDR2 SYGVNS.

V is TRBV10-3 and J is TRBJ2-3; 8 bases match TRBD2. Losses at the gene ends were 5 bases for V and 6 bases for J; bases not matched to a gene: 10. The CDR3 extends over 15 amino acids. CDR1 is ENHRY, CDR2 SYGVKD, per germline. CDR3 nucleotide sequence: TGTGCCATCAGTAAACCAAGCGGGAGTTCGGATACGCAGTATTTT. It encodes CAISKPSGSSDTQYF.

This clonotype has more than one count but fewer than ten. The rearrangement joins TRBV6-1 to TRBJ2-7, with 7 positions matching TRBD1. Germline V gene lookup returns CDR1 MNHNS and CDR2 SASEGT. V shed 6 bases, J shed 0 bases, and the junction held 5 bases outside the gene matches. CDR3 length: 14 residues. CDR3 DNA: TGTGCCAGCAGGATAGACAGGGTCTCCTACGAGCAGTACTTC. This sequence encodes CASRIDRVSYEQYF.

V usage is TRBV18 and J usage is TRBJ2-1; D possibly corresponds to TRBD2 (5 bases). V was clipped by 4 bases and J by 7 bases, with 14 bases between them. Germline CDR1 and CDR2: KGHSH and LQKENI. CDR3 size: 14 residues. The CDR3 loop reads CASSLPGVGNEQFF. The CDR3 nucleotides are TGTGCCAGCTCACTTCCCGGGGTTGGGAATGAGCAGTTCTTC.

About this clonotype: At one of its ends the junction is not consistent with the germline gene, which may arise from a read error. The chain recombines TRBV5-1 with TRBJ2-2, with a possible D match to TRBD2 (5 bases). The germline CDR1 and CDR2 sequences are SGHRS and YFSETQ. The CDR3 sequence is 13 residues long. CDR3 DNA: TGCGCCAGCAGCTGGTCGGCCCTCGGGGAGCTGGTTTTT. Protein: CASSWSALGELVF.

This clonotype showed up many times. The chain recombines TRBV28 with TRBJ1-5, with D hard to call. The CDR3 spans 14 residues. Germline V lookup: CDR1 MDHEN, CDR2 SYDVKM. V gave up 5 bases and J gave up 7 bases, with 15 bases separating them. The CDR3 DNA is TGTGCCAGCAGTCCTTCGTGGGGTGACCAGCCCCAGCATTTT. It translates to CASSPSWGDQPQHF.

V usage is TRBV19 and J usage is TRBJ1-5; perhaps TRBD1 as D (5 bases). The germline V gene encodes CDR1 LNHDA and CDR2 SQIVND (reference sequence). The CDR3 has 15 residues. The germline V and J ends were trimmed by 3 bases and 4 bases, with 13 bases remaining between them. The CDR3 DNA is TGTGCCAGTAGTATGGGGGGGACGGTGAATCAGCCCCAGCATTTT. Translating gives CASSMGGTVNQPQHF.

This rearrangement joins TRBV7-2 to TRBJ1-5, with D possibly being TRBD1 (5 bases). CDR1 and CDR2 from the germline V gene are SGHTA and FQGNSA. Trimming shortened V by 5 bases and J by 6 bases, and 14 bases separated the two germline ends. The CDR3 is 14 amino acids. CDR3 in DNA: TGTGCCAGCAGCCCCACAGGTGATTCTCAGCCCCAGCATTTT. Its translation: CASSPTGDSQPQHF. The complete variable domain, with remaining parts taken from reference TRBV7-2 and TRBJ1-5, reads GAGVSQSPSNKVTEKGKDVELRCDPISGHTALYWYRQSLGQGLEFLIYFQGNSAPDKSGLPSDRFSAERTGGSVSTLTIQRTQQEDSAVYLCASSPTGDSQPQHFGDGTRLSIL.

The chain links TRBV28 to TRBJ2-5, with TRBD2 identical over 7 bases. The CDR3 covers 14 residues. V shed 5 bases and J 2 bases; nucleotides not matched to a gene: 5. CDR1 is MDHEN and CDR2 is SYDVKM in the germline V gene. The CDR3 DNA is TGTGCCAGCAGTGGGCTAGCGGCTCAAGAGACCCAGTACTTC. Translating gives CASSGLAAQETQYF.

V and J are TRBV5-1 and TRBJ1-3; D unclear. The CDR3 sequence is 16 residues long. With 2 bases removed from V and 4 bases from J, the gap between germline ends came to 16 bases. Germline-derived CDR1 and CDR2 are SGHRS and YFSETQ. The CDR3 reads CASSLDAPPIGNTIYF. CDR3 DNA: TGCGCCAGCAGCTTAGACGCACCGCCGATCGGAAACACCATATATTTT.

This clonotype was recorded many times. V usage is TRBV29-1 and J usage is TRBJ2-5, with 11 nucleotides matching TRBD2. The J segment lost 4 bases and the V segment lost 2 bases, leaving 9 bases of the junction unmatched. The CDR3 has 16 amino acids. Germline CDR1 and CDR2: SQVTM and ANQGSEA. The CDR3: CSVERVAGGLGETQYF. In DNA, the CDR3 is TGCAGCGTTGAAAGGGTAGCGGGAGGGCTGGGAGAGACCCAGTACTTC.

CDR3 amino acids: CASSLTSGGVEQYF. CDR3 sequence (DNA): TGTGCCAGCAGTTTGACTAGCGGGGGCGTTGAGCAGTACTTC. The chain couples TRBV12-3 or TRBV12-4 to TRBJ2-7; 12 bases map to TRBD2. The ends lost 3 bases at V and 7 bases at J; junction bases unmatched: 4. The CDR3 loop spans 14 amino acids.

Many counts were recorded for this clonotype. In DNA, the CDR3 is TGTGCCAGCAGTCTTGGCCCATCCATGAACACTGAAGCTTTCTTT. Translated: CASSLGPSMNTEAFF. The chain employs TRBV12-3 or TRBV12-4 and TRBJ1-1; D is unresolved. V gave up 5 bases and J gave up 0 bases, with 13 bases separating them. The CDR3 has 15 amino acids.

CDR3 amino acids: CASSSRPGIIDEAFF. In DNA form, the CDR3 reads TGCGCCAGCAGCTCCCGACCGGGGATAATAGACGAGGCTTTCTTT. V is TRBV5-1 and J is TRBJ1-1; D is unresolved. Germline CDR1 SGHRS, CDR2 YFSETQ. The CDR3 sequence is 15 residues long. V was trimmed by 3 bases and J by 11 bases, leaving 23 bases between them. Full variable domain (missing parts from reference TRBV5-1 and TRBJ1-1): KAGVTQTPRYLIKTRGQQVTLSCSPISGHRSVSWYQQTPGQGLQFLFEYFSETQRNKGNFPGRFSGRQFSNSRSEMNVSTLELGDSALYLCASSSRPGIIDEAFFGQGTRLTVV.

This clonotype was seen many times. V and J are TRBV19 and TRBJ1-1; TRBD1 might be the D (5 bases). The germline gives CDR1 LNHDA, CDR2 SQIVND (reference sequence). The CDR3 loop spans 15 amino acids. V lost 3 bases to trimming and J lost 5 bases, with 16 bases between them. CDR3 bases: TGTGCCAGTAGTATCTCAGGGCCGGAGGGGACTGAAGCTTTCTTT. Translated: CASSISGPEGTEAFF.

This clonotype was counted ten times or more. The chain has TRBV28 and TRBJ1-2; 8 bases align to TRBD1. From germline, CDR1 is MDHEN and CDR2 SYDVKM. This CDR3 is 17 amino acids long. V shed 6 bases, J shed 3 bases, and the junction held 15 bases outside the gene matches. CDR3 DNA: TGTGCCAGCAGGGGGGGAGAGGGACAGGAGAGTTACTATGGCTACACCTTC. This sequence encodes CASRGGEGQESYYGYTF.

This clonotype was recorded once. The rearrangement joins TRBV19 to TRBJ2-2; tentative D call: TRBD2 (5 bases). The CDR3 is 14 amino acids. V was clipped by 7 bases and J by 7 bases, with 16 bases between them. Looked up from germline, CDR1 is LNHDA and CDR2 is SQIVND (reference sequence). DNA of the CDR3: TGTGCCAGTAAGGGCCTCCCCGCGGGCGGGGAGCTGTTTTTT. Translating it yields CASKGLPAGGELFF.

The gene calls are TRBV25-1 and TRBJ2-7, with D possibly being TRBD2 (7 bases). Germline loops: CDR1 MGHDK, CDR2 SYGVNS. The CDR3 loop spans 14 amino acids. V lost 8 bases and J lost 4, with 18 bases in between. CDR3 residues: CASRPAGATYEQYF. In DNA, the CDR3 is TGTGCCAGCCGACCCGCGGGGGCCACATACGAGCAGTACTTC.

This clonotype was observed at least ten times. This chain links TRBV5-1 with TRBJ2-7, with D perhaps assigned TRBD1 or TRBD2 (5 bases each). Trimming removed 5 bases at V and 3 bases at J, with 24 bases between. CDR3 length: 17 residues. Germline V gene sequence: CDR1 SGHRS, CDR2 YFSETQ. The CDR3 is CASSRGSSGKVVYEQYF. The CDR3 nucleotides are TGCGCCAGCAGTCGCGGGTCGTCAGGGAAAGTCGTCTACGAGCAGTACTTC.

The chain recombines TRBV2 with TRBJ2-2, with 7 bases identical to TRBD2. Germline V gene sequence: CDR1 SNHLY, CDR2 FYNNEI. The V segment lost 4 bases and the J segment 3 bases; nucleotides outside the gene matches: 2. The CDR3 is 14 residues long. This chain's CDR3 is CASSVRGDTGELFF. CDR3 coding DNA: TGTGCCAGCAGTGTTCGGGGGGACACCGGGGAGCTGTTTTTT.